The 15 T cell receptor beta chains presented below share a single source sample, sequenced in a study of blood T cell repertoires in COVID-19. The data were produced by immunoSEQ multiplex PCR, yet TCRdb's version contains in-frame clones alone and is incomplete. The sample holds approximately 130,000 clones; around 85% are singletons and the top ten take about 18%. Material: peripheral blood. These receptors all stem from a woman aged 50 to 65 who had recovered from COVID-19.

The chain employs TRBV18 and TRBJ1-3; a possible D gene is TRBD1 (6 bases). This CDR3 contains 14 residues. The germline V gene has CDR1 KGHSH and CDR2 LQKENI. Trimming removed 6 bases at V and 2 bases at J, with 11 bases between. CDR3 DNA: TGTGCCAGCTCCCACAGGGCGACTGGAAACACCATATATTTT. Protein product: CASSHRATGNTIYF.

This sequence joins TRBV19 and TRBJ2-7; 14 nucleotides align to TRBD2. The CDR3 runs 15 residues. Germline V gene data show CDR1 as LNHDA and CDR2 as SQIVND (reference sequence). V trimming: 6 bases; J trimming: 5 bases; junction bases outside the gene matches: 6. Here the CDR3 DNA reads TGTGCCAGTAGGGAGACTAGCGGGAGGGTCCACGAGCAGTACTTC. Translation: CASRETSGRVHEQYF.

Only one count was recorded for this clone. CDR3 in amino acids: CASTIRTSGRYEQYF. CDR3 DNA sequence: TGTGCCAGCACCATTCGGACTAGCGGGAGATACGAGCAGTACTTC. The gene calls are TRBV6-5 and TRBJ2-7; 13 bases align to TRBD2. This CDR3 has 15 amino acids. The germline V gene has CDR1 MNHEY and CDR2 SVGAGI. Germline trimming cut 7 bases from V and 4 bases from J; bases unmatched to any gene: 7.

V usage is TRBV6-5 and J usage is TRBJ1-5, with D maybe TRBD1 (5 bases). This CDR3 has 14 residues. The germline V gene encodes CDR1 MNHEY and CDR2 SVGAGI. Trimming stripped 7 bases from V and 6 bases from J, with 16 bases between. CDR3 nucleotide sequence: TGTGCCAGCACCGCAGGGTATGAAGGTCAGCCCCAGCATTTT. Residues: CASTAGYEGQPQHF.

This clone was counted many times. The missing conserved phenylalanine or tryptophan at the end of this CDR3 makes a read error likely. The DNA is left out, because the CDR3 cannot be placed on it with certainty; the CDR3 is given as TCRdb lists it. The rearrangement uses TRBV2 and TRBJ1-1; the table's D call TRBD1 went unverified against the DNA. The CDR3 numbers 14 amino acids, ends counted. Germline CDR1 and CDR2: SNHLY and FYNNEI. CDR3 sequence: CASSEESGGYFGTT.

The count of this clone is one. This sequence joins TRBV19 and TRBJ1-1; D is unclear. The CDR3 loop spans 13 amino acids. The V end lost 7 bases, the J end lost 1 base, and 10 bases lay between the germline ends. Germline values: CDR1 LNHDA, CDR2 SQIVND (reference sequence). CDR3 nucleotide sequence: TGTGCCAGTATGGAGAGGCAGAACACTGAAGCTTTCTTT. This sequence encodes CASMERQNTEAFF.

This chain links TRBV5-6 with TRBJ1-2; perhaps TRBD1 as D (5 bases). Looked up from germline, CDR1 is SGHDT and CDR2 is YYEEEE. The V end was cut by 0 bases, the J end by 7 bases, with 10 bases between. The CDR3 loop spans 13 amino acids. The CDR3 DNA is TGTGCCAGCAGCTTGGAACAGGACGGTGGCTACACCTTC. Residues: CASSLEQDGGYTF. The full variable domain, completed using reference TRBV5-6 and TRBJ1-2, is DAGVTQSPTHLIKTRGQQVTLRCSPKSGHDTVSWYQQALGQGPQFIFQYYEEEERQRGNFPDRFSGHQFPNYSSELNVNALLLGDSALYLCASSLEQDGGYTFGSGTRLTVV.

The rearrangement links TRBV12-3 or TRBV12-4 to TRBJ2-7; D is uncertain. V lost 6 bases, J lost 3 bases, and 6 bases lay in between. This CDR3 is built from 11 residues. CDR3 nucleotides: TGTGCCAGCAGCTCCCGCTACGAGCAGTACTTC. It codes for CASSSRYEQYF.

This rearrangement joins TRBV6-1 to TRBJ2-7; 10 positions agree with TRBD2. With V trimmed by 2 bases and J by 4 bases, 14 bases remained unmatched. The CDR3 sequence is 18 residues long. Germline values: CDR1 MNHNS, CDR2 SASEGT. The CDR3 sequence: CASSESPLVAGGFYEQYF. The CDR3 nucleotides read TGTGCCAGCAGTGAATCCCCCCTAGTAGCGGGGGGATTTTACGAGCAGTACTTC.

The chain carries TRBV4-3 and TRBJ2-1, with a weak D call TRBD2 (6 bases). The length of the CDR3 is 14 residues. The germline CDR1 and CDR2 sequences are LGHNA and YSLEER. V dropped 0 bases and J dropped 12 bases, with 15 bases sitting between them. The CDR3 coding sequence is TGCGCCAGCAGCCAAGATACTAGCTCGTTCGGGCAGTTCTTC. Protein: CASSQDTSSFGQFF.

CDR3 coding DNA: TGTGCCAGCAGCTTGGACAGGGGGATCAATGGCTACACCTTC. Residues: CASSLDRGINGYTF. The chain couples TRBV7-9 to TRBJ1-2, with 10 bases that match TRBD1. CDR1 is SEHNR, CDR2 FQNEAQ, per germline (reference sequence). The V and J ends lost 3 bases and 6 bases, in that order; junction bases with no gene match: 4. CDR3 size: 14 residues.

This rearrangement joins TRBV9 to TRBJ2-7; D might be TRBD1 (6 bases). V was pared by 3 bases and J by 3 bases, with 13 bases between. This CDR3 comprises 14 residues. Per the germline V gene, CDR1 is SGDLS and CDR2 is YYNGEE. CDR3 amino acids: CASSGGQPYYEQYF. Here the CDR3 DNA reads TGTGCCAGCAGCGGTGGACAGCCGTACTACGAGCAGTACTTC.

The V gene is TRBV6-5, the J gene TRBJ1-1, with TRBD1 as a possible D gene (5 bases). Trimming removed 4 bases at V and 0 bases at J, with 15 bases between. The CDR3 totals 16 residues. CDR1 is MNHEY, CDR2 SVGAGI, per germline. The CDR3 DNA follows: TGTGCCAGCAGTTTAGGGGTAGGGACTGTGAACACTGAAGCTTTCTTT. As protein: CASSLGVGTVNTEAFF.

This chain connects TRBV21-1 to TRBJ1-1. TRBV21-1 corresponds to a pseudogene. This CDR3 has 14 residues. CDR3 sequence: CASSLGGVNTEAFF. The CDR3 DNA reads as TGTGCCAGCAGCTTAGGGGGGGTGAACACTGAAGCTTTCTTT.

The V call is TRBV6-5, the J call TRBJ1-5, with 9 positions matching TRBD1. The CDR3 is 15 amino acids. The V gene end was trimmed by 8 bases and the J gene end by 4 bases; junction bases not matched to a gene: 9. Germline V gene sequence: CDR1 MNHEY, CDR2 SVGAGI. The CDR3 sequence is CASGSQGAGNQPQHF. The CDR3 bases are TGTGCCAGCGGTTCACAGGGGGCGGGAAATCAGCCCCAGCATTTT.